The 18 T cell receptor beta chains below all came from one sample that was sequenced in a study of T cells in Graves' hyperthyroidism and ophthalmopathy. The CDR3 regions of TCR beta were amplified from RNA transcripts. The primer set for the first-round RT-PCR of the TCR CDR3 was HTBI. TCRdb processed the multiplex PCR reads anew with MiXCR; each CDR3 protein has one entry. The sample records a few hundred thousand distinct CDR3 sequences, over 35% being singletons. Material for sequencing was peripheral blood or thyroid tissue (not recorded which). The source is an adult woman with Graves' disease, either hyperthyroidism or ophthalmopathy (not recorded which).

This sequence joins TRBV7-8 and TRBJ1-6; D call uncertain. Germline V gives CDR1 SGHVS, CDR2 FQNEAQ. Trimming removed 4 bases from V and 8 bases from J, with 12 bases in between. The CDR3 loop spans 14 amino acids. The CDR3 bases are TGTGCCAGCAGCTCGAGACACGAGGATTCACCCCTCCACTTT. Amino acid sequence: CASSSRHEDSPLHF. The complete variable domain, with remaining parts taken from reference TRBV7-8 and TRBJ1-6, reads GAGVSQSPRYKVAKRGQDVALRCDPISGHVSLFWYQQALGQGPEFLTYFQNEAQLDKSGLPSDRFFAERPEGSVSTLKIQRTQQEDSAVYLCASSSRHEDSPLHFGNGTRLTVT.

This clonotype was seen repeatedly, ten times or more. V usage is TRBV7-9 and J usage is TRBJ1-1; D gene uncertain. This CDR3 is 11 amino acids long. The germline V gene has CDR1 SEHNR and CDR2 FQNEAQ (reference sequence). With 5 bases removed from V and 7 bases from J, the gap between germline ends came to 8 bases. CDR3: CASSLEREAFF. DNA of the CDR3: TGTGCCAGCAGCCTAGAGCGTGAAGCTTTCTTT.

The V call is TRBV7-6, the J call TRBJ2-7; D possibly corresponds to TRBD1 (6 bases). The CDR3 has 14 residues. V was shortened by 1 base and J by 3 bases, with 10 bases between the two germline ends. Germline loops: CDR1 SGHVS, CDR2 FNYEAQ. CDR3 sequence: CASSLGQDGYEQYF. CDR3 bases: TGTGCCAGCAGCTTAGGACAGGATGGCTACGAGCAGTACTTC. The variable domain in full, completed from reference TRBV7-6 and TRBJ2-7, reads GAGVSQSPRYKVTKRGQDVALRCDPISGHVSLYWYRQALGQGPEFLTYFNYEAQQDKSGLPNDRFSAERPEGSISTLTIQRTEQRDSAMYRCASSLGQDGYEQYFGPGTRLTVT.

This clonotype showed up just a few times. The chain is built from TRBV2 and TRBJ1-6; D unresolved. The CDR3 covers 14 residues. Germline V gene lookup returns CDR1 SNHLY and CDR2 FYNNEI. V dropped 2 bases and J dropped 9 bases, with 11 bases sitting between them. The CDR3 protein is CASSERYRPSPLHF. CDR3 in DNA: TGTGCCAGCAGTGAAAGATATAGACCTTCACCCCTCCACTTT.

This sequence joins TRBV4-3 and TRBJ1-4, with D possibly matching TRBD1 (6 bases). CDR1 and CDR2 (germline): LGHNA, YSLEER. The CDR3 consists of 15 residues. V dropped 4 bases and J dropped 13 bases, with 22 bases sitting between them. CDR3 sequence: CASSRGSTGDSALFF. The CDR3 DNA is TGCGCCAGCAGCCGTGGGTCGACAGGAGACAGCGCACTGTTTTTT.

The rearrangement links TRBV4-2 to TRBJ1-6; D call uncertain. V gave up 4 bases and J gave up 7 bases, with 8 bases separating them. This CDR3 has 13 residues. Germline CDR1 LGHNA, CDR2 YNFKEQ. The CDR3 is CASSLVRNSPLHF. The DNA of the CDR3 is TGTGCCAGCAGCCTAGTCCGAAATTCACCCCTCCACTTT.

At least ten counts were recorded for this clonotype. The chain has TRBV15 and TRBJ2-7; D uncertain. Germline V gene sequence: CDR1 LNHNV, CDR2 YYDKDF (reference sequence). CDR3 length: 13 residues. Trimming pared 0 bases from V and 2 bases from J, leaving 5 bases between. This CDR3 is CATSRDLTYEQYF. The CDR3 DNA follows: TGTGCCACCAGCAGAGACCTCACCTACGAGCAGTACTTC.

J is TRBJ1-6 and V is TRBV4-1; D is ambiguous. Germline V gene sequence: CDR1 MGHRA, CDR2 YSYEKL. The V and J ends lost 4 bases and 7 bases respectively, with 11 bases between them. The CDR3 has 14 amino acids. This chain's CDR3 is CASSPWRGNSPLHF. The CDR3 DNA is TGCGCCAGCAGCCCGTGGAGAGGGAATTCACCCCTCCACTTT.

The chain is built from TRBV2 and TRBJ1-6; tentative D call: TRBD1 (6 bases). Looked up from germline, CDR1 is SNHLY and CDR2 is FYNNEI. V lost 6 bases, J lost 6 bases, and 18 bases lay in between. There are 16 residues in the CDR3. This CDR3 reads CASRVQGGELNSPLHF. The CDR3 coding sequence is TGTGCCAGCAGAGTACAGGGAGGGGAGCTTAATTCACCCCTCCACTTT. Full variable domain (outside the CDR3, taken from reference TRBV2 and TRBJ1-6): EPEVTQTPSHQVTQMGQEVILRCVPISNHLYFYWYRQILGQKVEFLVSFYNNEISEKSEIFDDQFSVERPDGSNFTLKIRSTKLEDSAMYFCASRVQGGELNSPLHFGNGTRLTVT.

This clonotype was seen at least ten times. This chain connects TRBV7-3 to TRBJ2-7; TRBD1 agrees at 7 bases. J lost 6 bases, V lost 2 bases, and 4 bases had no gene match. The CDR3 consists of 13 residues. The germline gives CDR1 SGHTA, CDR2 FQGTGA. The CDR3 DNA sequence: TGTGCCAGCAGCTTATCAGGGGACAGCGAGCAGTACTTC. Translated: CASSLSGDSEQYF.

Turning to this clonotype: Being one base from a much bigger clone, this may be a read error. The chain combines TRBV6-1 with TRBJ1-6, with TRBD1 identical over 10 bases. The germline V gene encodes CDR1 MNHNS and CDR2 SASEGT. The CDR3 is 17 residues long. The V segment lost 5 bases and the J segment 8 bases; nucleotides outside the gene matches: 12. Here the CDR3 reads CASSYRTGGVWDSPLHF. The CDR3 nucleotides are TGTGCCAGCAGTTATAGGACAGGGGGGGTCTGGGATTCACCCCTCCACTTT.

This clonotype was recorded many times. The chain has TRBV20-1 and TRBJ1-1; maybe TRBD1 (5 bases). With 0 bases removed from V and 1 base from J, the gap between germline ends came to 9 bases. The CDR3 is 14 amino acids. Germline V gene data show CDR1 as DFQATT and CDR2 as SNEGSKA (reference sequence). CDR3 coding DNA: TGCAGTGCTAGAGATTCGGGGGAGAACACTGAAGCTTTCTTT. This translates into CSARDSGENTEAFF.

CDR3 in amino acids: CAISESGYHGYTF. CDR3 DNA sequence: TGTGCCATCAGTGAGTCAGGGTATCATGGCTACACCTTC. V usage is TRBV10-3 and J usage is TRBJ1-2; D remains ambiguous. V lost 0 bases and J 6 bases, leaving 8 bases between the germline ends. This CDR3 contains 13 residues. Per germline, CDR1 ENHRY and CDR2 SYGVKD.

The V gene is TRBV2, the J gene TRBJ2-5, with D possibly TRBD1 on 6 matching bases. CDR1 is SNHLY and CDR2 is FYNNEI in the germline V gene. The CDR3 is 14 amino acids. Trimming stripped 5 bases from V and 2 bases from J, with 12 bases between. For the CDR3, the DNA is TGTGCCAGCAGTCGACAGGCCCTACAAGAGACCCAGTACTTC. Translated: CASSRQALQETQYF.

This clonotype came up many times. V is TRBV20-1 and J is TRBJ1-1; possible D gene TRBD1, 5 bases. The germline V gene has CDR1 DFQATT and CDR2 SNEGSKA (reference sequence). Trimming removed 5 bases from V and 5 bases from J, with 18 bases in between. The CDR3 has 14 amino acids. CDR3 DNA sequence: TGCAGTGCTCCCGGACCAGGGAGTGGTACTGAAGCTTTCTTT. Translating it yields CSAPGPGSGTEAFF.

This sequence joins TRBV11-1 and TRBJ2-5, with D unresolved. There are 16 residues in the CDR3. Germline V gene lookup returns CDR1 SGHAT and CDR2 FQDESV (reference sequence). Trimming took 5 bases from V and 4 from J, leaving 20 bases between them. The CDR3 sequence: CASSPPSGHDLETQYF. CDR3 sequence (DNA): TGTGCCAGCAGCCCCCCTTCGGGTCATGACCTAGAGACCCAGTACTTC.

This clonotype has only a few counts. This rearrangement joins TRBV10-3 to TRBJ1-5; D possibly corresponds to TRBD1 (6 bases). The V gene lost 3 bases and the J gene lost 7 bases, with 13 bases spanning the gap. CDR1 is ENHRY and CDR2 is SYGVKD in the germline V gene. The CDR3 spans 14 residues. The CDR3 protein is CAISDRSQGQPQHF. Here the CDR3 DNA reads TGTGCCATCAGTGACAGGAGCCAGGGGCAGCCCCAGCATTTT.

The genes are TRBV10-3 and TRBJ1-2, with D perhaps TRBD1 (5 bases). The CDR3 consists of 13 residues. Trimming removed 6 bases from V and 5 bases from J, with 13 bases in between. Germline V gene sequence: CDR1 ENHRY, CDR2 SYGVKD. In nucleotides, the CDR3 is TGTGCCATCAGGGGAGGACAAATATATGGCTACACCTTC. It translates to CAIRGGQIYGYTF.